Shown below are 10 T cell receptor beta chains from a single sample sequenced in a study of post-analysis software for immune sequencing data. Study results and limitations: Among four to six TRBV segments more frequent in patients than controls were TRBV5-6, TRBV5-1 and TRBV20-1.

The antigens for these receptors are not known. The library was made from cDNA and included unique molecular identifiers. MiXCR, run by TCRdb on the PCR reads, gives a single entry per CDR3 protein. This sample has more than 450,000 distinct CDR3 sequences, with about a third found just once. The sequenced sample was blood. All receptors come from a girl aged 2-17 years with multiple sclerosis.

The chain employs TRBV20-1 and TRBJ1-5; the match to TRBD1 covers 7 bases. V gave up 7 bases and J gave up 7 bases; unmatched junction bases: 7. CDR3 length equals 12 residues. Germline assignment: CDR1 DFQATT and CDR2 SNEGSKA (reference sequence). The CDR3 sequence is CSVYRGGQPQHF. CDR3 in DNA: TGCAGTGTATACAGGGGCGGCCAGCCCCAGCATTTT.

The CDR3, as DNA: TGTGCCAGCAGTTACCGAACGGCATCTCGCAATCAGCCCCAGCATTTT. Its translation is CASSYRTASRNQPQHF. The chain joins TRBV6-6 to TRBJ1-5; D uncertain. Germline lookup yields CDR1 MNHNY and CDR2 SVGAGI (reference sequence). The CDR3 is 16 residues long. Trimming took off 2 bases at V and 2 bases at J, with 13 bases between the two ends.

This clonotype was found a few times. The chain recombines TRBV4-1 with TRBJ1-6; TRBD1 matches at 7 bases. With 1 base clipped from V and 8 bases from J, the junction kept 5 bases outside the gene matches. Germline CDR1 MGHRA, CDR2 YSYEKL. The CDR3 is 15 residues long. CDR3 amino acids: CASSQATGMDSPLHF. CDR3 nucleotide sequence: TGCGCCAGCAGCCAAGCGACAGGGATGGATTCACCCCTCCACTTT.

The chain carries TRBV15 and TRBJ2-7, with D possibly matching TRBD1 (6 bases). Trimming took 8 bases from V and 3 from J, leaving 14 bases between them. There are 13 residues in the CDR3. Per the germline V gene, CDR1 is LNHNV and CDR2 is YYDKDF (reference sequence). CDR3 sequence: CATRSGGRYEQYF. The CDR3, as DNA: TGTGCCACCCGAAGTGGGGGCCGCTACGAGCAGTACTTC.

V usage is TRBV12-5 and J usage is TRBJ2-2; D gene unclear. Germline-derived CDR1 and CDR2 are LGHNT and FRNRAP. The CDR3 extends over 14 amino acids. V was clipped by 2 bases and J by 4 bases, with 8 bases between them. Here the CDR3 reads CASGLPVSTGELFF. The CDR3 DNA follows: TGTGCTAGTGGTTTGCCCGTGTCCACCGGGGAGCTGTTTTTT.

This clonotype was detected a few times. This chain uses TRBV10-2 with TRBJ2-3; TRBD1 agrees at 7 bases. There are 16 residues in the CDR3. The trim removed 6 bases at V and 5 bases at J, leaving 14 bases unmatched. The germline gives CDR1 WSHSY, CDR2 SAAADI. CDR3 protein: CASRAPKGAGKDTQYF. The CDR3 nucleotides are TGCGCCAGCAGGGCTCCCAAGGGGGCAGGGAAAGATACGCAGTATTTT.

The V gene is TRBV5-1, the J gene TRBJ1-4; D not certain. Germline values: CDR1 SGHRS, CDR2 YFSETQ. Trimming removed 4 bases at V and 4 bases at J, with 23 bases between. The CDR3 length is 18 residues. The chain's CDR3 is CASSHTVQGGSGNEKLFF. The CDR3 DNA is TGCGCCAGCAGCCACACGGTACAAGGAGGGTCGGGTAATGAAAAACTGTTTTTT.

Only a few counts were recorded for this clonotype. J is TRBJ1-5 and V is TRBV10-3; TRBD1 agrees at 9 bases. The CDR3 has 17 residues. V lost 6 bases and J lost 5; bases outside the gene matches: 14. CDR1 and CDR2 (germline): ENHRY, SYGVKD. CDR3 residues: CAISRTGDLIRDQPQHF. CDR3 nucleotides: TGTGCCATCAGCCGGACAGGGGATTTGATTCGGGATCAGCCCCAGCATTTT.

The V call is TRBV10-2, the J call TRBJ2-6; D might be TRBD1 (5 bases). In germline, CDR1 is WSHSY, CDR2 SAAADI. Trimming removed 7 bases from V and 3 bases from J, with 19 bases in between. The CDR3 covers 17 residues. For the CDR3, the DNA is TGCGCCAGCAATGGCCAGGGCCCTGTGGGTGGGGCCAACGTCCTGACTTTC. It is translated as CASNGQGPVGGANVLTF.

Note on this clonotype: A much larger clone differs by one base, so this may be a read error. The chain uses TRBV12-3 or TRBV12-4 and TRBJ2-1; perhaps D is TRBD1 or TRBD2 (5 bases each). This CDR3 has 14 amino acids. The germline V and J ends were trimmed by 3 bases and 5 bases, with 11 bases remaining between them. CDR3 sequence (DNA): TGTGCCAGCAGTTTTTTAGGGGACCACAATGAGCAGTTCTTC. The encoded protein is CASSFLGDHNEQFF.